The 14 T cell receptor beta chains in this list originate from one sample, sequenced in a study of beta chain features in type 1 diabetes. No antigen has been identified for these receptors. General observations from the study: Researchers report that Type 1 diabetes patients had moderately but significantly shorter TCRB CDR3s across all four CD4+ subsets.

TCRB transcripts that were expressed got sequenced, as all of the isolated RNA had been reverse transcribed. Produced via immunoSEQ multiplex PCR; TCRdb's table is partial and in-frame only. The table records 240,000 or so clones, over 11% of them present only once. Material for sequencing was naive CD4+ T cells from blood. These receptors were obtained from a man aged 25 to 40 with type 1 diabetes.

The V and J genes are TRBV2 and TRBJ1-1, with TRBD1 matching over 8 bases. The CDR3 has 13 residues. V was clipped by 6 bases and J by 3 bases; unmatched bases: 3. Looked up from germline, CDR1 is SNHLY and CDR2 is FYNNEI. In nucleotides, the CDR3 is TGTGCCAGCAGAGTACAGGGGGACACTGAAGCTTTCTTT. Residues: CASRVQGDTEAFF. The whole variable domain, remainder taken from reference TRBV2 and TRBJ1-1, is EPEVTQTPSHQVTQMGQEVILRCVPISNHLYFYWYRQILGQKVEFLVSFYNNEISEKSEIFDDQFSVERPDGSNFTLKIRSTKLEDSAMYFCASRVQGDTEAFFGQGTRLTVV.

V and J are TRBV4-1 and TRBJ2-5; D perhaps matches TRBD2 (6 bases). The CDR3 loop spans 15 amino acids. The V gene's germline CDR1 is MGHRA and CDR2 YSYEKL. Trimming stripped 1 base from V and 5 bases from J, with 14 bases between. CDR3 in amino acids: CASSQGIAERETQYF. CDR3 DNA sequence: TGCGCCAGCAGCCAAGGGATAGCGGAACGGGAGACCCAGTACTTC.

The gene calls are TRBV4-1 and TRBJ2-2; D is perhaps TRBD1 (6 bases). The V gene's germline CDR1 is MGHRA and CDR2 YSYEKL. Trimming took off 0 bases at V and 7 bases at J, with 15 bases between the two ends. This CDR3 has 16 residues. The chain's CDR3 is CASSQDWAGESGELFF. The DNA of the CDR3 is TGCGCCAGCAGCCAAGATTGGGCAGGGGAAAGCGGGGAGCTGTTTTTT.

This clone appeared a few times. This chain joins TRBV19 and TRBJ2-1, with TRBD2 identical over 16 bases. Germline CDR1 is LNHDA and CDR2 is SQIVND (reference sequence). This CDR3 spans 17 amino acids. V was pared by 6 bases and J by 7 bases, with 9 bases of the junction left unmatched. The CDR3 DNA reads TGTGCCAGTAGCCGTCCGGGACTAGCGGGGGGGCGGAATGAGCAGTTCTTC. Protein sequence: CASSRPGLAGGRNEQFF.

This sequence joins TRBV6-5 and TRBJ2-1; 9 bases agree with TRBD2. This CDR3 spans 16 amino acids. Germline CDR1 and CDR2: MNHEY and SVGAGI. J gave up 7 bases and V 4 bases, and 11 bases lay outside the gene matches. CDR3 bases: TGTGCCAGCAGTTCCCCTTTAGCGGGAGAATGGAATGAGCAGTTCTTC. It encodes CASSSPLAGEWNEQFF.

The sample holds a few counts of this clone. The V call is TRBV4-1, the J call TRBJ2-7; the match to TRBD2 covers 14 bases. The CDR3 is made up of 20 amino acids. J lost 2 bases, V lost 0 bases, and 12 bases had no gene match. CDR1 and CDR2 (germline): MGHRA, YSYEKL. The CDR3 region has the DNA TGCGCCAGCAGCCAAGATGGGACTAGCGGGAGTGTTTCGGGGGCCTACGAGCAGTACTTC. It encodes CASSQDGTSGSVSGAYEQYF.

The chain combines TRBV29-1 with TRBJ2-6; 14 nucleotides agree with TRBD2. This CDR3 is 17 amino acids long. CDR1 is SQVTM and CDR2 is ANQGSEA in the germline V gene. V lost 6 bases, J lost 3 bases, and 7 bases stayed unmatched. In nucleotides, the CDR3 is TGCAGCGTCGCCTTGACTAGCGGGAGGGGTGGGGCCAACGTCCTGACTTTC. Translated: CSVALTSGRGGANVLTF.

This clone occurred a few times. The sample carries other DNA sequences with the same CDR3. The rearrangement links TRBV5-6 to TRBJ2-5; no definite D call. The CDR3 runs 11 residues. V dropped 5 bases and J dropped 1 base, with 3 bases sitting between them. Looked up from germline, CDR1 is SGHDT and CDR2 is YYEEEE. CDR3 amino acids: CASSRQETQYF. In DNA form, the CDR3 reads TGTGCCAGCAGTCGCCAAGAGACCCAGTACTTC.

This sequence joins TRBV27 and TRBJ1-1, with 7 positions matching TRBD1. The germline V gene has CDR1 MNHEY and CDR2 SMNVEV (reference sequence). Trimming took 5 bases from V and 1 from J; bases not matched to a gene: 4. This CDR3 has 14 amino acids. CDR3 protein: CASSPWDRNTEAFF. The DNA for the CDR3 is TGTGCCAGCAGTCCCTGGGACAGGAACACTGAAGCTTTCTTT.

This sequence joins TRBV5-4 and TRBJ2-1; tentative D call: TRBD1 (7 bases). Germline loops: CDR1 SGHNT, CDR2 YYREEE (reference sequence). The CDR3 extends over 15 amino acids. V lost 0 bases, J lost 4 bases, and 11 bases lay in between. The chain's CDR3 is CASSLEPGGYNEQFF. The CDR3 DNA reads TGTGCCAGCAGCTTGGAGCCAGGGGGGTACAATGAGCAGTTCTTC.

This clone appeared a single time. The chain joins TRBV7-9 to TRBJ1-1; 7 positions agree with TRBD1. This CDR3 spans 12 amino acids. The V gene's germline CDR1 is SEHNR and CDR2 FQNEAQ (reference sequence). Trimming took 5 bases from V and 5 from J; bases not matched to a gene: 2. CDR3 residues: CASSNRGTEAFF. The CDR3 DNA follows: TGTGCCAGCAGCAACAGGGGTACTGAAGCTTTCTTT.

V and J are TRBV5-4 and TRBJ1-4; the D is unclear. Germline V CDR1 and CDR2: SGHNT, YYREEE (reference sequence). The CDR3 spans 15 residues. Trimming pared 0 bases from V and 5 bases from J, leaving 11 bases between. The CDR3 loop reads CASSLGTEENEKLFF. In DNA form, the CDR3 reads TGTGCCAGCAGCTTGGGAACGGAGGAAAATGAAAAACTGTTTTTT.

V is TRBV29-1 and J is TRBJ2-2; 12 bases match TRBD1. This CDR3 spans 19 amino acids. V lost 4 bases, J lost 3 bases, and 15 bases stayed unmatched. Per the germline V gene, CDR1 is SQVTM and CDR2 is ANQGSEA. CDR3 sequence (DNA): TGCAGCGTTGGAAGTCTGTCCGGGACAGGGGGCTTTGACACCGGGGAGCTGTTTTTT. Translation: CSVGSLSGTGGFDTGELFF.

This clone has a handful of counts. The genes are TRBV5-1 and TRBJ1-1; 8 bases agree with TRBD1. The CDR3 is made up of 16 amino acids. The V gene's germline CDR1 is SGHRS and CDR2 YFSETQ. V lost 3 bases to trimming and J lost 0 bases; unmatched junction nucleotides: 7. The CDR3 reads CASSSGQGGMNTEAFF. CDR3 in DNA: TGCGCCAGCAGCTCCGGACAGGGTGGGATGAACACTGAAGCTTTCTTT.